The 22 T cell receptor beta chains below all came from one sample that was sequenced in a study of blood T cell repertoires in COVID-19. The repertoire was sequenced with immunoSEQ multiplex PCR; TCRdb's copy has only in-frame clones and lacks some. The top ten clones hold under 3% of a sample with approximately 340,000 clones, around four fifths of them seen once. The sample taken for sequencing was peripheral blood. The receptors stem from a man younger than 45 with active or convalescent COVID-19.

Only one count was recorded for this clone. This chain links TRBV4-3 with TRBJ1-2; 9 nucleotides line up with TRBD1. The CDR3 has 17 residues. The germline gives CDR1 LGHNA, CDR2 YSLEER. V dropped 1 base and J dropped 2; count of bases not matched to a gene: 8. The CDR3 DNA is TGCGCCAGCAGCCAAGTCGGGACAGGGCCTTTGAACTATGGCTACACCTTC. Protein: CASSQVGTGPLNYGYTF.

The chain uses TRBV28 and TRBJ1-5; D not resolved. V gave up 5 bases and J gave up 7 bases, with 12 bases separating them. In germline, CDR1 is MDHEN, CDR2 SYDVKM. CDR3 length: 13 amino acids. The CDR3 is CASSGGIHQPQHF. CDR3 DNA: TGTGCCAGCAGTGGAGGGATTCACCAGCCCCAGCATTTT. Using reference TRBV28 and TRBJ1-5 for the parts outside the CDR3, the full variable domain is DVKVTQSSRYLVKRTGEKVFLECVQDMDHENMFWYRQDPGLGLRLIYFSYDVKMKEKGDIPEGYSVSREKKERFSLILESASTNQTSMYLCASSGGIHQPQHFGDGTRLSIL.

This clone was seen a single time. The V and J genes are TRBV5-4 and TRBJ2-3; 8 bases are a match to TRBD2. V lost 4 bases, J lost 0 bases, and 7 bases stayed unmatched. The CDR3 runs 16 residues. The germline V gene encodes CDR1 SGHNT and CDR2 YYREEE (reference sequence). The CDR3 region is CASSPTSGISTDTQYF. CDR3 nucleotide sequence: TGTGCCAGCAGCCCCACTAGCGGCATTAGCACAGATACGCAGTATTTT.

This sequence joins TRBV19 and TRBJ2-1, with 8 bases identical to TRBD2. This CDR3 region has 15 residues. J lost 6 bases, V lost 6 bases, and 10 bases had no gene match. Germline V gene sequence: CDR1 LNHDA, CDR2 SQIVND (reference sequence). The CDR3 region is CASRPGLGGANEQFF. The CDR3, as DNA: TGTGCCAGTAGACCGGGACTAGGGGGTGCCAATGAGCAGTTCTTC. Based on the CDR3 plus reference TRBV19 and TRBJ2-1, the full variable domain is DGGITQSPKYLFRKEGQNVTLSCEQNLNHDAMYWYRQDPGQGLRLIYYSQIVNDFQKGDIAEGYSVSREKKESFPLTVTSAQKNPTAFYLCASRPGLGGANEQFFGPGTRLTVL.

The CDR3: CASSLAGLAGNEQFF. The CDR3 region has the DNA TGTGCCAGCAGCTTGGCGGGACTAGCGGGCAATGAGCAGTTCTTC. V gene TRBV5-5 combines with J gene TRBJ2-1, with 12 bases aligning to TRBD2. The CDR3 length is 15 residues. Germline loops: CDR1 SGHKS, CDR2 YYEKEE (reference sequence). The V segment lost 0 bases and the J segment 6 bases; nucleotides outside the gene matches: 1. Full variable domain (outside the CDR3, taken from reference TRBV5-5 and TRBJ2-1): DAGVTQSPTHLIKTRGQQVTLRCSPISGHKSVSWYQQVLGQGPQFIFQYYEKEERGRGNFPDRFSARQFPNYSSELNVNALLLGDSALYLCASSLAGLAGNEQFFGPGTRLTVL.

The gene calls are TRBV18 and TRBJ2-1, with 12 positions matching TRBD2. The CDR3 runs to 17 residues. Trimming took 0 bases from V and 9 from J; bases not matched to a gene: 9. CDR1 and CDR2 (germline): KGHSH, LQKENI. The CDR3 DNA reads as TGTGCCAGCTCACCACCCGAGTCTAGCGGGGGGGTGGGTGAGCAGTTCTTC. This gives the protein CASSPPESSGGVGEQFF.

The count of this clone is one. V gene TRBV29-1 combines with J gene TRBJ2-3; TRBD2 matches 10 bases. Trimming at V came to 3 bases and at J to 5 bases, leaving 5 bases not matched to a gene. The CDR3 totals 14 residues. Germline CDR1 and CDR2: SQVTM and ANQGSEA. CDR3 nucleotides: TGCAGCGTTGACGGAAGCGGGAGGGTAGATACGCAGTATTTT. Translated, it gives CSVDGSGRVDTQYF.

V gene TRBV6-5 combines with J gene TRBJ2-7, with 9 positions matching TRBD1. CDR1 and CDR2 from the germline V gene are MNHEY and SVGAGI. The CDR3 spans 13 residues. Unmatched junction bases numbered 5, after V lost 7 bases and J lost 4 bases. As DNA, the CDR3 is TGTGCCAGCACCAGGGACAGGGATTACGAGCAGTACTTC. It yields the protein CASTRDRDYEQYF.

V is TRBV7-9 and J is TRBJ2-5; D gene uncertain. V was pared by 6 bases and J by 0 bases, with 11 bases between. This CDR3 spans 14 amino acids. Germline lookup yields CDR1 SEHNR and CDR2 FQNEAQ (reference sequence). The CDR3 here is CASRREAYQETQYF. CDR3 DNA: TGTGCCAGCAGGCGAGAGGCCTACCAAGAGACCCAGTACTTC.

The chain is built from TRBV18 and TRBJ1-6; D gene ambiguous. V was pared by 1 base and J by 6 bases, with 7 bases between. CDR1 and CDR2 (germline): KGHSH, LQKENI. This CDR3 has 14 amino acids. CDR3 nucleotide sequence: TGTGCCAGCTCACCACGCGAGGGTAATTCACCCCTCCACTTT. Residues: CASSPREGNSPLHF. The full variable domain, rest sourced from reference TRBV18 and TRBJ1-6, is NAGVMQNPRHLVRRRGQEARLRCSPMKGHSHVYWYRQLPEEGLKFMVYLQKENIIDESGMPKERFSAEFPKEGPSILRIQQVVRGDSAAYFCASSPREGNSPLHFGNGTRLTVT.

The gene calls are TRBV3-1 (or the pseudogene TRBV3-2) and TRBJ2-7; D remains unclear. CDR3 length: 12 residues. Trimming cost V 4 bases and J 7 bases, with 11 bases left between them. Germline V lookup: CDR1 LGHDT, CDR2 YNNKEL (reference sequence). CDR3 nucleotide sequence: TGTGCCAGCAGCCGACTCCTCGAGGAGCAGTACTTC. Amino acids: CASSRLLEEQYF.

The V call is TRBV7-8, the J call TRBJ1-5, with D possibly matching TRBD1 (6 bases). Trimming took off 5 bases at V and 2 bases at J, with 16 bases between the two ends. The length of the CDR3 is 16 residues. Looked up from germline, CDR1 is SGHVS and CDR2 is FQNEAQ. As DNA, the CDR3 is TGTGCCAGCAGCGTATACACAGGGCTGGGCAATCAGCCCCAGCATTTT. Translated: CASSVYTGLGNQPQHF. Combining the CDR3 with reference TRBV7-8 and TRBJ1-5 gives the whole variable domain GAGVSQSPRYKVAKRGQDVALRCDPISGHVSLFWYQQALGQGPEFLTYFQNEAQLDKSGLPSDRFFAERPEGSVSTLKIQRTQQEDSAVYLCASSVYTGLGNQPQHFGDGTRLSIL.

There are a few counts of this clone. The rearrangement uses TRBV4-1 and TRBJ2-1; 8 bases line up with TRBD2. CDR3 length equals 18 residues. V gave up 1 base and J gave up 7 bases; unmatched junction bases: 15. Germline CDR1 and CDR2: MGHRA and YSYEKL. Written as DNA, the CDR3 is TGCGCCAGCAGCCAAGGTGGGCTAGCGGGTGCCGCTCCGAATGAGCAGTTCTTC. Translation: CASSQGGLAGAAPNEQFF.

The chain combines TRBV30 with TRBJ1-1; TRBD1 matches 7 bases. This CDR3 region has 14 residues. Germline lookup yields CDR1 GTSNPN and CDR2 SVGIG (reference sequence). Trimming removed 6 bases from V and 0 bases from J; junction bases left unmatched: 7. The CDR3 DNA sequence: TGTGCCTGCTTGTGGACAGGCATGAACACTGAAGCTTTCTTT. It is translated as CACLWTGMNTEAFF.

CDR3: CASSLGTGGETQYF. CDR3 bases: TGTGCCAGCAGCTTAGGGACAGGGGGAGAGACCCAGTACTTC. The V call is TRBV7-9, the J call TRBJ2-5; TRBD1 agrees at 10 bases. V gave up 1 base and J gave up 4 bases; unmatched junction bases: 0. Germline V gene lookup returns CDR1 SEHNR and CDR2 FQNEAQ (reference sequence). The CDR3 is 14 amino acids.

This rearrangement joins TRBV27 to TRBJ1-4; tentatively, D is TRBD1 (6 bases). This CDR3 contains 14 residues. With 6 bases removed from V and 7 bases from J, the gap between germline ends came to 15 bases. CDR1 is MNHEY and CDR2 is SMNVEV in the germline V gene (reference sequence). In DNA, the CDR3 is TGTGCCAGCAGCCTGGGCAGGGGAACTGAAAAACTGTTTTTT. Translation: CASSLGRGTEKLFF.

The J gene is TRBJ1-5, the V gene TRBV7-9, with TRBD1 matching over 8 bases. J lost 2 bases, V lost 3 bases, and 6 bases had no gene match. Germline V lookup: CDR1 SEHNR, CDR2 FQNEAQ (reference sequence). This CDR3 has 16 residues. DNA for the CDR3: TGTGCCAGCAGCTTCGGACAGGGTAGAGGCAATCAGCCCCAGCATTTT. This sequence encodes CASSFGQGRGNQPQHF.

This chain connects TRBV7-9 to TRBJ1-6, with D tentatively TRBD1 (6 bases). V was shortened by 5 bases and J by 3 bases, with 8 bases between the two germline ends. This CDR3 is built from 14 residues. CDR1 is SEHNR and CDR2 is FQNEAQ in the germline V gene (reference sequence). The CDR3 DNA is TGTGCCAGCAGCACAGGGCTCTATAATTCACCCCTCCACTTT. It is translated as CASSTGLYNSPLHF.

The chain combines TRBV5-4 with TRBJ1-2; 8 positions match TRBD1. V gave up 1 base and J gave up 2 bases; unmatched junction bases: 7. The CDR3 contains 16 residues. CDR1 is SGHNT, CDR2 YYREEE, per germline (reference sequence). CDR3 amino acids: CASSLPRQGRNYGYTF. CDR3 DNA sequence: TGTGCCAGCAGCTTGCCCCGACAGGGGAGGAACTATGGCTACACCTTC.

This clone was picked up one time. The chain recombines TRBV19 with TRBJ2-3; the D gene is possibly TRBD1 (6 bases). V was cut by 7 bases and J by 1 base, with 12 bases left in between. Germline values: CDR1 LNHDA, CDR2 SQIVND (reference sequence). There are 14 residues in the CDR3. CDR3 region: CASTGTYRTDTQYF. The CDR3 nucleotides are TGTGCCAGTACCGGGACATACCGCACAGATACGCAGTATTTT.

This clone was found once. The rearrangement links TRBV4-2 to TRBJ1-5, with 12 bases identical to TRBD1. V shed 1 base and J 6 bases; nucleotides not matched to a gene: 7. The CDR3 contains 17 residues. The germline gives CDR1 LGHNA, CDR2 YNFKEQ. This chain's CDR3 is CASSQASGQGAFQPQHF. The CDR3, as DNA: TGTGCCAGCAGCCAAGCGTCGGGACAGGGGGCTTTTCAGCCCCAGCATTTT.

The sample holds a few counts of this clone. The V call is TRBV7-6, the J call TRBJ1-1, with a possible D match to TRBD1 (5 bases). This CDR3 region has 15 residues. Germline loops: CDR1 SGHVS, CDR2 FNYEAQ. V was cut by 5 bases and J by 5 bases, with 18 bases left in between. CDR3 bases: TGTGCCAGCAGCAGACCCGGGGGAGTGAGGACTGAAGCTTTCTTT. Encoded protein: CASSRPGGVRTEAFF.